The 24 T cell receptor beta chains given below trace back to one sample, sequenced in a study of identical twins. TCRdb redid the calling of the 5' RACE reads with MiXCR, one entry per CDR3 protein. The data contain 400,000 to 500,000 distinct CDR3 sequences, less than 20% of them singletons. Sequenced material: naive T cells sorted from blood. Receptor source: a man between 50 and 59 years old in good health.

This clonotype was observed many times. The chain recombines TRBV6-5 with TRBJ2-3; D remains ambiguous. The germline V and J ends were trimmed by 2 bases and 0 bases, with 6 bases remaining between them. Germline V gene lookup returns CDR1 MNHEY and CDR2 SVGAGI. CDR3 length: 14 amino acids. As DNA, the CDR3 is TGTGCCAGCAGTTACATCCCTAGCACAGATACGCAGTATTTT. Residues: CASSYIPSTDTQYF.

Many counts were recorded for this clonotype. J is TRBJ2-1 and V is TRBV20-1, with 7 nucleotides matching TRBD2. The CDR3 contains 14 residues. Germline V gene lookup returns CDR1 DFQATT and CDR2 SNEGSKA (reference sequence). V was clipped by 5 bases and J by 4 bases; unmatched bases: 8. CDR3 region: CSAQDGGLYNEQFF. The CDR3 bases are TGCAGTGCTCAGGACGGGGGACTATACAATGAGCAGTTCTTC.

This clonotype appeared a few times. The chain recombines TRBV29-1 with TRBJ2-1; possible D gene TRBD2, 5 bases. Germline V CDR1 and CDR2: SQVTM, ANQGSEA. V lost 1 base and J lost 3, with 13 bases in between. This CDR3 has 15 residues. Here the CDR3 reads CSVEGHFGIYNEQFF. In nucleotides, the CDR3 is TGCAGCGTTGAAGGCCACTTCGGGATCTACAATGAGCAGTTCTTC.

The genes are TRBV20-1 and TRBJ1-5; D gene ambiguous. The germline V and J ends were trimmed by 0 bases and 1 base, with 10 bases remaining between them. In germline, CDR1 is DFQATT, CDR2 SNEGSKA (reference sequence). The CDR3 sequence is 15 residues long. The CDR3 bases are TGCAGTGCTAGAGATCCGTCGACGAGCAATCAGCCCCAGCATTTT. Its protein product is CSARDPSTSNQPQHF.

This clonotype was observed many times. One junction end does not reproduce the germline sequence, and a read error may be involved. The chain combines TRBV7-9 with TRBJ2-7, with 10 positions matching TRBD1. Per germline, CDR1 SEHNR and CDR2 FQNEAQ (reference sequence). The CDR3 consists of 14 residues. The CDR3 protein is CASSLAGTGVEQYF. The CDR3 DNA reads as TGTGCCAGCAGCCTAGCCGGGACAGGGGTCGAGCAGTACTTC. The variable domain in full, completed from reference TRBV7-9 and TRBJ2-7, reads DTGVSQNPRHKITKRGQNVTFRCDPISEHNRLYWYRQTLGQGPEFLTYFQNEAQLEKSRLLSDRFSAERPKGSFSTLEIQRTEQGDSAMYLCASSLAGTGVEQYFGPGTRLTVT.

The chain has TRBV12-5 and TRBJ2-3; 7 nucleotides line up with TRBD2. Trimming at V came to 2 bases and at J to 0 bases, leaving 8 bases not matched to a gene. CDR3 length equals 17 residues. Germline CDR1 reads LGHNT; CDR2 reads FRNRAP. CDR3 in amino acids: CASGLKTGGSSTDTQYF. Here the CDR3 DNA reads TGTGCTAGTGGTTTGAAGACCGGGGGGTCCAGCACAGATACGCAGTATTTT.

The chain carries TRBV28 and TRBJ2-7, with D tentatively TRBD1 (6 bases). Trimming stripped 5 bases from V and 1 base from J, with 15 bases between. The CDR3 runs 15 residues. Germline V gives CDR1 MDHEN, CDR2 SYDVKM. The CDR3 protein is CASSPFQGSSYEQYF. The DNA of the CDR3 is TGTGCCAGCAGTCCCTTTCAGGGGAGTTCCTACGAGCAGTACTTC.

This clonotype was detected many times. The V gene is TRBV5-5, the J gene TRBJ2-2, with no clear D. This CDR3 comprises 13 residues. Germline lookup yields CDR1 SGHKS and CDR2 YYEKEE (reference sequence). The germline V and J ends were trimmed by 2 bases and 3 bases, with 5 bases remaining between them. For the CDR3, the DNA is TGTGCCAGCAGCTTACGATACACCGGGGAGCTGTTTTTT. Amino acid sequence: CASSLRYTGELFF.

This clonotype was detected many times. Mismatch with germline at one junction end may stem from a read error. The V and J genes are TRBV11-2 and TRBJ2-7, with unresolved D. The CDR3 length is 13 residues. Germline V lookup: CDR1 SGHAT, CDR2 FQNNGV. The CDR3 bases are TGTGCCAGCAGCGTAGAGGAACTCTACGAGCAGTACTTC. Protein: CASSVEELYEQYF. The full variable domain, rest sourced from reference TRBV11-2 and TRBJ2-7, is EAGVAQSPRYKIIEKRQSVAFWCNPISGHATLYWYQQILGQGPKLLIQFQNNGVVDDSQLPKDRFSAERLKGVDSTLKIQPAKLEDSAVYLCASSVEELYEQYFGPGTRLTVT.

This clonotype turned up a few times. The CDR3 coding sequence is TGTGCCAGCAGCAAAAGACCGGCGCCGCGCTGCACAGATACGCAGTATTTT. Protein: CASSKRPAPRCTDTQYF. The chain employs TRBV21-1 and TRBJ2-3; TRBD1 is the table's D call and was not checked against the DNA. TRBV21-1 is deemed a pseudogene. CDR3 size: 17 residues.

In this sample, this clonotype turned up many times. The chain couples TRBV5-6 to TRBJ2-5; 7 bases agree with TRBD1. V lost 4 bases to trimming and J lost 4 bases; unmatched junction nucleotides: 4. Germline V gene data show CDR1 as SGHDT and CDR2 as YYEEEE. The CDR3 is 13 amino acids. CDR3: CASSRGTVETQYF. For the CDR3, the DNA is TGTGCCAGCAGCCGAGGGACAGTAGAGACCCAGTACTTC. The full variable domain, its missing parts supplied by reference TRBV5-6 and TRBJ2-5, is DAGVTQSPTHLIKTRGQQVTLRCSPKSGHDTVSWYQQALGQGPQFIFQYYEEEERQRGNFPDRFSGHQFPNYSSELNVNALLLGDSALYLCASSRGTVETQYFGPGTRLLVL.

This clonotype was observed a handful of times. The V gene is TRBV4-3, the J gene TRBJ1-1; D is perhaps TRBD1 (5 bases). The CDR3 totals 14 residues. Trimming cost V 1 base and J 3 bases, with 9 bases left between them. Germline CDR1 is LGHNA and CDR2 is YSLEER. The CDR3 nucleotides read TGCGCCAGCAGCCAAGTGGTAGGGGACACTGAAGCTTTCTTT. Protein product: CASSQVVGDTEAFF.

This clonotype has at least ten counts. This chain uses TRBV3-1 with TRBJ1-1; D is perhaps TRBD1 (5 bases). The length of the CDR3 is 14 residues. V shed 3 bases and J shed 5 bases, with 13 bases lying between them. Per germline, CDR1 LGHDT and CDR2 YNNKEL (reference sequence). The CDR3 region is CASSQPSRGTEAFF. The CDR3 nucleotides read TGTGCCAGCAGCCAGCCATCTAGGGGAACTGAAGCTTTCTTT.

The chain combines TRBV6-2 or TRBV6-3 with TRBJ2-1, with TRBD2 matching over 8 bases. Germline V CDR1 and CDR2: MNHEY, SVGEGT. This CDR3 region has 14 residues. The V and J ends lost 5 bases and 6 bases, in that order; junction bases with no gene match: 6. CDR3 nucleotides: TGTGCCAGCAGTCAAGTAGCGGGAAGCAATGAGCAGTTCTTC. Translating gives CASSQVAGSNEQFF.

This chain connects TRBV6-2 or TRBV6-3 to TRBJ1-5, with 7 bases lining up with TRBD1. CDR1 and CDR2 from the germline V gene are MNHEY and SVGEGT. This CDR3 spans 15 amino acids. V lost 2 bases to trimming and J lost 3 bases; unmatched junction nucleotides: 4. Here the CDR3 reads CASSYRGLYNQPQHF. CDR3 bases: TGTGCCAGCAGTTACAGGGGGCTATACAATCAGCCCCAGCATTTT.

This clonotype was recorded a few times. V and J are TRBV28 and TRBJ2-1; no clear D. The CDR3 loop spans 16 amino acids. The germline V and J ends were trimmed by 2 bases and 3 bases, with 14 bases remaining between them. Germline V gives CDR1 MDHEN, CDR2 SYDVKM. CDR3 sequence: CASSLVGQDFYNEQFF. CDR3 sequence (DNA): TGTGCCAGCAGTTTAGTAGGGCAGGATTTCTACAATGAGCAGTTCTTC.

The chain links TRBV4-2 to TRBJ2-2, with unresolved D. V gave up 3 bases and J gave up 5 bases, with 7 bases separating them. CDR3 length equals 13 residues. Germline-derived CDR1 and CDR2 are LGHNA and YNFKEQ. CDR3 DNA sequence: TGTGCCAGCAGCCATGCTATGACCGGGGAGCTGTTTTTT. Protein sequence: CASSHAMTGELFF.

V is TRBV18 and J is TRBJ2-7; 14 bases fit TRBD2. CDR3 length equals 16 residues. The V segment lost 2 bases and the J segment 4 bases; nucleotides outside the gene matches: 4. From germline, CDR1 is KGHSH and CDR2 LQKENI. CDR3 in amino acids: CASSPNGTSGSYEQYF. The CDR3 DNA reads TGTGCCAGCTCACCAAACGGGACTAGCGGGAGTTACGAGCAGTACTTC.

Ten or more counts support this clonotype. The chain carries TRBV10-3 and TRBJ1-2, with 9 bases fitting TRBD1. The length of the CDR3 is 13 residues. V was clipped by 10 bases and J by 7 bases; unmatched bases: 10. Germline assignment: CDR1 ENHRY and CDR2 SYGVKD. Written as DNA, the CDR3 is TGTGCCACCGAGGGGACAGGGAACGGTGGCTACACCTTC. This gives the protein CATEGTGNGGYTF.

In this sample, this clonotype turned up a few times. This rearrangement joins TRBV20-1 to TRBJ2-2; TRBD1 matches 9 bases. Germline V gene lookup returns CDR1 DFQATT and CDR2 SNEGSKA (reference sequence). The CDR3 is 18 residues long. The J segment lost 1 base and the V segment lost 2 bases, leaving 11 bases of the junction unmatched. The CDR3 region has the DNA TGCAGTGCTAGACGAATCCCGGGACAGGGAAAGAACACCGGGGAGCTGTTTTTT. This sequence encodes CSARRIPGQGKNTGELFF.

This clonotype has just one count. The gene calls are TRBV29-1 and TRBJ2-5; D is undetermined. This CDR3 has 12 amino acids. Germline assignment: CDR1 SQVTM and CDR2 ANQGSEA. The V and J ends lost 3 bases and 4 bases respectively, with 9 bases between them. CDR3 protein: CSVDRVGETQYF. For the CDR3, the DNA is TGCAGCGTTGATCGGGTAGGAGAGACCCAGTACTTC. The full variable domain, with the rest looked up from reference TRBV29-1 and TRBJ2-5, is SAVISQKPSRDICQRGTSLTIQCQVDSQVTMMFWYRQQPGQSLTLIATANQGSEATYESGFVIDKFPISRPNLTFSTLTVSNMSPEDSSIYLCSVDRVGETQYFGPGTRLLVL.

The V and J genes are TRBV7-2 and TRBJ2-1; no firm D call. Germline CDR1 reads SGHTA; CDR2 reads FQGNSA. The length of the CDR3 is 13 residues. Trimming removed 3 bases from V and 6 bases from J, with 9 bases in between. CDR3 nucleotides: TGTGCCAGCAGCTTTGACCCGATCAATGAGCAGTTCTTC. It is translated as CASSFDPINEQFF. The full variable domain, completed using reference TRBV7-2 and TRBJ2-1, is GAGVSQSPSNKVTEKGKDVELRCDPISGHTALYWYRQSLGQGLEFLIYFQGNSAPDKSGLPSDRFSAERTGGSVSTLTIQRTQQEDSAVYLCASSFDPINEQFFGPGTRLTVL.

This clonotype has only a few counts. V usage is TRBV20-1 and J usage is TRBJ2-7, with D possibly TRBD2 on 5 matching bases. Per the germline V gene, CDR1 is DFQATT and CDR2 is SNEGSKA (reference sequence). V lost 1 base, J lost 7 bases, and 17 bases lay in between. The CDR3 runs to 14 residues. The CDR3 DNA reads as TGCAGTGCTAGAGCTGGACGTTCGGGCGGGGAGCAGTACTTC. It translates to CSARAGRSGGEQYF.

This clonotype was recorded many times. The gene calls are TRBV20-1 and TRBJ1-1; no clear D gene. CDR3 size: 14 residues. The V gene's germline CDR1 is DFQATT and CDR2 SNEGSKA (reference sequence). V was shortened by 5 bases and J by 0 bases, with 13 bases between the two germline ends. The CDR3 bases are TGCAGTGCTGTCCCCGACACGATGAACACTGAAGCTTTCTTT. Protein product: CSAVPDTMNTEAFF.